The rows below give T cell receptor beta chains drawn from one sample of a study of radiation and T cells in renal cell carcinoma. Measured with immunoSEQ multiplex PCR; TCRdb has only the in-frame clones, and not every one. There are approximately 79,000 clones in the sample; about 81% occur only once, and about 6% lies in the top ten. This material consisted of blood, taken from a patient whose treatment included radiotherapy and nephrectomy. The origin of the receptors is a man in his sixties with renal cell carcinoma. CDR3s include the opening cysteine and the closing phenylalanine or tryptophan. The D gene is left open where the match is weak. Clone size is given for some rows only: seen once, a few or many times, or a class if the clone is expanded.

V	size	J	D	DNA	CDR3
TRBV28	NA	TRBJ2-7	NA	TGTGCCAGCAGTTCCCCTAACCGCCCGGCCTACGAGCAGTACTTC	CASSSPNRPAYEQYF
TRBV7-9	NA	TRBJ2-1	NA	TGTGCCAGCAGCTCCGTAGCGGACCCTACCTACAATGAGCAGTTCTTC	CASSSVADPTYNEQFF
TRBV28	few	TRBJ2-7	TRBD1	TGTGCCAGCAGAGGGTTCGGGACAGGGGTCTACGAGCAGTACTTC	CASRGFGTGVYEQYF
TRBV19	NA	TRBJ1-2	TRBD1	TGTGCCAGTAGTTCGGGACAGGCCTATGGCTACACCTTC	CASSSGQAYGYTF
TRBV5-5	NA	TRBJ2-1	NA	TGTGCCAGCAGCCCCTCCCCCAGGGGGAGGTATGAGCAGTTCTTC	CASSPSPRGRYEQFF
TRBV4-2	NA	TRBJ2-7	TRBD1	TGTGCCAGCAGAATTACCGGGACAGGGGACTCCTACGAGCAGTACTTC	CASRITGTGDSYEQYF
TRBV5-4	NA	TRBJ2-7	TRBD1	TGTGCCAGCAGCTCAGTCCCGGGACAGGGAAGGGGGACCTACGAGCAGTACTTC	CASSSVPGQGRGTYEQYF
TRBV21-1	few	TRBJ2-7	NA	TGTGCCAGCAGCAAAGGTCGCACTAGCTCCTACGAGCAGTACTTC	CASSKGRTSSYEQYF
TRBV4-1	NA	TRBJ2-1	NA	TGCGCCAGCAGCCAGCTTAGCCTGAGAATAGACCATGAGCAGTTCTTC	CASSQLSLRIDHEQFF
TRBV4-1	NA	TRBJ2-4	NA	TGCGCCAGCAGCCAAGTTATATCCCCCGACCTCTCCACCAAAAACATTCAGTACTTC	CASSQVISPDLSTKNIQYF
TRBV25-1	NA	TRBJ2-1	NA	TGTGCCAGCAGTGAATTCGGGGACTTATCCTACAATGAGCAGTTCTTC	CASSEFGDLSYNEQFF
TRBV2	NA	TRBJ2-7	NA	TGTGCCAGCAGTAGTTTCGAGTCGGCCTACGAGCAGTACTTC	CASSSFESAYEQYF
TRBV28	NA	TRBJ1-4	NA	TGTGCCAGCAGGGGAACAGGGAAGGAAAAACTGTTTTTT	CASRGTGKEKLFF
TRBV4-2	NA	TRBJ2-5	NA	TGTGCCAGCAGCCAAGATGATCGGCCCTTGGGGACCCAGTACTTC	CASSQDDRPLGTQYF
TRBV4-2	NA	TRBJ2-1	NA	TGTGCCAGCAGCCAAGTGGTAAGCAGCTCCTACAATGAGCAGTTCTTC	CASSQVVSSSYNEQFF
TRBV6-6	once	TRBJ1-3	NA	TGTGCCAGCAGTTACTCGAGAATCTCTGGAAACACCATATATTTT	CASSYSRISGNTIYF
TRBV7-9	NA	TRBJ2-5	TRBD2	TGTGCCAGCAGCTTCTTCCCAAAAGCGGGAGAAGAGACCCAGTACTTC	CASSFFPKAGEETQYF
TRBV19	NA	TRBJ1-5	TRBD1	TGTGCCAGTAGTGAACAGGGGGCTCTGAGCGGACAGCCCCAGCATTTT	CASSEQGALSGQPQHF
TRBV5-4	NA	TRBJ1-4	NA	TGTGCCAGCAGCCGGGGGGGTTATAATGAAAAACTGTTTTTT	CASSRGGYNEKLFF
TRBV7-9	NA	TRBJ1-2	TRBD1	TGTGCCAGCAGCTTGCCGCGGGGACAGCCTAACTATGGCTACACCTTC	CASSLPRGQPNYGYTF
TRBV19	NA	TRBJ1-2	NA	TGTGCCAGTAGCTCCAGACAGGACACCAACTATGGCTACACCTTC	CASSSRQDTNYGYTF
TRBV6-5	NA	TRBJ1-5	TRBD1	TGTGCCAGCAGTTACGGACAGGGGGGCGGGCAGCCCCAGCATTTT	CASSYGQGGGQPQHF
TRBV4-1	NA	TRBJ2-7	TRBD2	TGCGCCAGCAGCCAAGACCGTCTAGCGGGAGGCCGTCCCTACGAGCAGTACTTC	CASSQDRLAGGRPYEQYF
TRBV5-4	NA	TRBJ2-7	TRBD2	TGTGCCAGCAGCTTAGCGGGGGAGCACTCCTACGAGCAGTACTTC	CASSLAGEHSYEQYF
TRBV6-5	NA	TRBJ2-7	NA	TGTGCCAGCGCTCGGACTGAGCCCTACGAGCAGTACTTC	CASARTEPYEQYF
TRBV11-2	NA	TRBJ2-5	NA	TGTGCCAGCAGCCTAACGACAGGATCCGCCAACCAAGAGACCCAGTACTTC	CASSLTTGSANQETQYF
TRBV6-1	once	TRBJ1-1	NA	TGTGCCAGCAGTGCGGGAACAGGCGTCAACACTGAAGCTTTCTTT	CASSAGTGVNTEAFF
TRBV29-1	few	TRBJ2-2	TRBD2	TGCAGCGTTAGCGGGAGGGCCACCGGGGAGCTGTTTTTT	CSVSGRATGELFF
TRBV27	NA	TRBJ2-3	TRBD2	TGTGCCAGCAGTTTAGGCGGGAGAGGTTCAGATACGCAGTATTTT	CASSLGGRGSDTQYF